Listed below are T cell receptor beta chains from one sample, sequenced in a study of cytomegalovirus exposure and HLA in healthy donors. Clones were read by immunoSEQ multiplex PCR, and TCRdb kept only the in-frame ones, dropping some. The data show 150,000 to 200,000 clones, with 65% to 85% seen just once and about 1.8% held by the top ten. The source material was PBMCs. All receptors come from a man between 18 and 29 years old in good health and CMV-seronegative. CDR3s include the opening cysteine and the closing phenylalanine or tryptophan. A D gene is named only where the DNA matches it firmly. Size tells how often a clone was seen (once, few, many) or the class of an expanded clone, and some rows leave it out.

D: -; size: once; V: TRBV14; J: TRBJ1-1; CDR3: CASSQVGAGAEAFF; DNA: TGTGCCAGCAGCCAGGTAGGGGCTGGCGCTGAAGCTTTCTTT
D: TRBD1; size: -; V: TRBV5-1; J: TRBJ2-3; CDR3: CASSIDRARTDTQYF; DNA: TGCGCCAGCAGCATCGACAGGGCCCGCACAGATACGCAGTATTTT
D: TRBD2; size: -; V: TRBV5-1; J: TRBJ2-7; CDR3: CASSLASGPYEQYF; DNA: TGCGCCAGCAGCTTGGCTAGCGGGCCCTACGAGCAGTACTTC
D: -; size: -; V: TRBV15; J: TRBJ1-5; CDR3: CATSRDRMGQKINQPQHF; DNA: TGTGCCACCAGCAGAGACCGCATGGGGCAGAAGATTAATCAGCCCCAGCATTTT
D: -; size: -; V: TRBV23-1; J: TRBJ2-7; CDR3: CASKKSYMTRSSYEQYF; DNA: TGCGCCAGCAAAAAGTCGTATATGACCCGGAGCTCCTACGAGCAGTACTTC
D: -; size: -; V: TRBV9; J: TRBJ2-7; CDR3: CASSVGRGGLSSYEQYF; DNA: TGTGCCAGCAGCGTAGGTCGTGGCGGCCTGAGCTCCTACGAGCAGTACTTC
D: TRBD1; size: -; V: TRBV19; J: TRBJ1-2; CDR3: CASTQGATLPYGYTF; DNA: TGTGCCAGTACCCAGGGGGCTACCCTACCCTATGGCTACACCTTC
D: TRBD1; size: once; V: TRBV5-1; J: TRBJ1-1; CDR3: CASNTPQGAYTEAFF; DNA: TGCGCCAGCAACACCCCTCAGGGGGCTTACACTGAAGCTTTCTTT
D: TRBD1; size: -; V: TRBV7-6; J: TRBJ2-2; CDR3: CASSPAGQGFGELFF; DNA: TGTGCCAGCAGCCCAGCGGGACAGGGTTTTGGGGAGCTGTTTTTT
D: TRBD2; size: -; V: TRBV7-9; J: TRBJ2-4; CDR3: CASSPLGLAVKNIQYF; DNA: TGTGCCAGCAGCCCCCTGGGACTAGCAGTAAAAAACATTCAGTACTTC
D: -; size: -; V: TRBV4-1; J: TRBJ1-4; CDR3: CASSHPRQQDSREKLFF; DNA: TGCGCCAGCAGCCACCCCCGGCAGCAAGATTCCAGGGAAAAACTGTTTTTT